The clone carrying this T cell receptor beta chain is medium-sized by share. With V trimmed by 5 bases and J by 4 bases, 12 bases remained unmatched. The CDR3 runs to 17 residues. The germline V gene encodes CDR1 MNHNS and CDR2 SASEGT. The data derive from a study of tumor-infiltrating lymphocytes in oesophageal squamous cell carcinoma. TCRdb processed the PCR reads anew with MiXCR; each CDR3 protein has one entry. The sample lists 9,500 to 15,000 distinct CDR3 sequences, roughly three fifths seen once, with roughly 40% in the top ten. V usage is TRBV6-1 and J usage is TRBJ2-2; 8 nucleotides match TRBD2. The sequenced sample consisted of esophageal tumor tissue. The source of this sequence is a female donor with esophageal squamous cell carcinoma. CDR3 nucleotide sequence: TGTGCCAGCAGTCTCGGTGGGAGACTAGCGATCACCGGGGAGCTGTTTTTT. Protein sequence: CASSLGGRLAITGELFF.